This T cell receptor beta chain was profiled in a study of blood T cell repertoires in COVID-19. Overall study: Some COVID-19 samples were acute and others convalescent; all came from the United States, Italy and Spain. T cells, B-cell-depleted T cells, or PBMCs provided the cDNA or gDNA that served as material.

Enrolled during active infection, Seattle patients were then followed longitudinally. CDR1 SGHRS and CDR2 YFSETQ come from the germline V gene. V lost 0 bases to trimming and J lost 0 bases, with 9 bases between them. The CDR3 extends over 16 amino acids. Authors' processing steps: It was from reference gene primer amplification that nucleated cell counts were estimated. Clones were read by immunoSEQ multiplex PCR, and TCRdb kept only the in-frame ones, dropping some. The V and J calls and clone size are taken from that table; D and trimming were inferred from the DNA. The sample holds about 200,000 clones; around four fifths are singletons and the top ten take approximately 0.9%.

Material: peripheral blood. This TCR derives from a man aged 55-75 years with COVID-19, enrolled during active disease. This chain joins TRBV5-1 and TRBJ2-2; D perhaps matches TRBD2 (7 bases). The CDR3 is CASSLVGGPNTGELFF. The CDR3 nucleotides read TGCGCCAGCAGCTTGGTCGGGGGGCCGAACACCGGGGAGCTGTTTTTT.